Included here is one TCR beta chain sequence, with context. Donors were grouped by their self-reported clinical history. Two consecutive negative NP/OP PCR tests, clearance, or resolved symptoms defined Cohort 3 recovery. This sample stems from a study of blood T cell repertoires in COVID-19. On the study more broadly: The United States, Italy and Spain provided the acute and convalescent COVID-19 samples.

Trimming removed 1 base at V and 7 bases at J, with 11 bases between. The CDR3 runs 14 residues. The V gene's germline CDR1 is SGDLS and CDR2 YYNGEE. Original data processing: Estimated nucleated cell counts came from reference gene primer amplification. Method: immunoSEQ multiplex PCR; TCRdb's copy keeps in-frame clones and lacks some. The V and J calls and the clone size are those of that table, but D and trimming were determined from the DNA. This table has some 120,000 clones, around four fifths appearing once. The receptor was isolated from a man aged 25 to 40 who had recovered from COVID-19. The chain is built from TRBV9 and TRBJ1-4; D gene unclear. Sequencing input: PBMCs or T cells enriched from blood (not recorded which). The CDR3 nucleotides are TGTGCCAGCAGCGTACGCCCTGTGGCTGAAAAACTGTTTTTT. Amino acids: CASSVRPVAEKLFF. The full variable domain, its missing parts supplied by reference TRBV9 and TRBJ1-4, is DSGVTQTPKHLITATGQRVTLRCSPRSGDLSVYWYQQSLDQGLQFLIQYYNGEERAKGNILERFSAQQFPDLHSELNLSSLELGDSALYFCASSVRPVAEKLFFGSGTQLSVL.